This is a list of T cell receptor beta chains from one sample in a study of blood T cell repertoires in COVID-19. Here immunoSEQ multiplex PCR was the method, and the copy in TCRdb shows in-frame clones only, minus some. Of fewer than 200,000 clones in the sample, roughly 85% were seen once. The material sequenced was peripheral blood. All receptors derive from a man in his fifties or sixties with active or convalescent COVID-19. Each CDR3 is given with its conserved first and last residue. A D gene is named only where the DNA matches it firmly. Size values are once, few and many counts, or a class for expanded clones, and some rows have none.

j_call	d_call	clone_size	v_call	cdr3_aa	cdr3_nt
TRBJ1-2	.	.	TRBV2	CASSEAGGYTF	TGTGCCAGCAGTGAAGCCGGGGGCTACACCTTC
TRBJ1-1	TRBD1	.	TRBV10-3	CAISEYDREDTEAFF	TGTGCCATCAGTGAGTATGACAGGGAGGACACTGAAGCTTTCTTT
TRBJ2-7	.	.	TRBV3-1/TRBV3-2	CASSQFGGIEQYF	TGTGCCAGCAGCCAATTTGGAGGGATCGAGCAGTACTTC
TRBJ1-6	TRBD1	once	TRBV20-1	CSASQGVGSPLHF	TGCAGTGCTAGTCAGGGGGTGGGTTCACCCCTCCACTTT
TRBJ2-1	TRBD1	.	TRBV3-1/TRBV3-2	CASSQLRDRVTYNEQFF	TGTGCCAGCAGCCAGCTCCGGGACAGGGTGACCTACAATGAGCAGTTCTTC
TRBJ2-5	TRBD1	once	TRBV7-9	CASSLVLLRQGMGETQYF	TGTGCCAGCAGCTTAGTGCTACTAAGACAGGGGATGGGTGAGACCCAGTACTTC
TRBJ1-1	.	few	TRBV3-1/TRBV3-2	CASSLSPRGEAFF	TGTGCCAGCAGCCTCAGCCCTCGGGGTGAAGCTTTCTTT
TRBJ2-5	.	.	TRBV11-1	CASSLPGSTQYF	TGTGCCAGCAGCTTACCCGGGAGTACCCAGTACTTC
TRBJ1-2	.	.	TRBV30	CAWSAGGYGYTF	TGTGCCTGGAGTGCGGGGGGCTATGGCTACACCTTC
TRBJ2-1	.	.	TRBV5-1	CASSFSGRDQGEQFF	TGCGCCAGCAGCTTTTCCGGGAGAGACCAGGGTGAGCAGTTCTTC
TRBJ1-2	.	once	TRBV28	CASSLSFQGGGYTF	TGTGCCAGCAGTTTAAGTTTTCAGGGAGGGGGCTACACCTTC